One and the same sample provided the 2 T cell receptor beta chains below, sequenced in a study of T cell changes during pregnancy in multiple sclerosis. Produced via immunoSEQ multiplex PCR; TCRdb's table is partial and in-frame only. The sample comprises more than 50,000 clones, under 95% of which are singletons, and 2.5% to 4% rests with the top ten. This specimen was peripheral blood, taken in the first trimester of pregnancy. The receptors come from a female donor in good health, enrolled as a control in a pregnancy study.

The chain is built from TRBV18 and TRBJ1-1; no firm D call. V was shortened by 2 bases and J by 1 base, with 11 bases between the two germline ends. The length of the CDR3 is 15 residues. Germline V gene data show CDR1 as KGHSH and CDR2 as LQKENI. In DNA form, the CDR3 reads TGTGCCAGCTCACCAGGCAGACACCAGAACACTGAAGCTTTCTTT. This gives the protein CASSPGRHQNTEAFF.

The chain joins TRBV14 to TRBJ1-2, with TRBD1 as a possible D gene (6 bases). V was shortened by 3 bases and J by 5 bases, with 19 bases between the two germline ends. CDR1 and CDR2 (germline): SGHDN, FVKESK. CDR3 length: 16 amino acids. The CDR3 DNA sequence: TGTGCCAGCAGCCACGAATCCCAGGGGAACTGGTATGGCTACACCTTC. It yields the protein CASSHESQGNWYGYTF.